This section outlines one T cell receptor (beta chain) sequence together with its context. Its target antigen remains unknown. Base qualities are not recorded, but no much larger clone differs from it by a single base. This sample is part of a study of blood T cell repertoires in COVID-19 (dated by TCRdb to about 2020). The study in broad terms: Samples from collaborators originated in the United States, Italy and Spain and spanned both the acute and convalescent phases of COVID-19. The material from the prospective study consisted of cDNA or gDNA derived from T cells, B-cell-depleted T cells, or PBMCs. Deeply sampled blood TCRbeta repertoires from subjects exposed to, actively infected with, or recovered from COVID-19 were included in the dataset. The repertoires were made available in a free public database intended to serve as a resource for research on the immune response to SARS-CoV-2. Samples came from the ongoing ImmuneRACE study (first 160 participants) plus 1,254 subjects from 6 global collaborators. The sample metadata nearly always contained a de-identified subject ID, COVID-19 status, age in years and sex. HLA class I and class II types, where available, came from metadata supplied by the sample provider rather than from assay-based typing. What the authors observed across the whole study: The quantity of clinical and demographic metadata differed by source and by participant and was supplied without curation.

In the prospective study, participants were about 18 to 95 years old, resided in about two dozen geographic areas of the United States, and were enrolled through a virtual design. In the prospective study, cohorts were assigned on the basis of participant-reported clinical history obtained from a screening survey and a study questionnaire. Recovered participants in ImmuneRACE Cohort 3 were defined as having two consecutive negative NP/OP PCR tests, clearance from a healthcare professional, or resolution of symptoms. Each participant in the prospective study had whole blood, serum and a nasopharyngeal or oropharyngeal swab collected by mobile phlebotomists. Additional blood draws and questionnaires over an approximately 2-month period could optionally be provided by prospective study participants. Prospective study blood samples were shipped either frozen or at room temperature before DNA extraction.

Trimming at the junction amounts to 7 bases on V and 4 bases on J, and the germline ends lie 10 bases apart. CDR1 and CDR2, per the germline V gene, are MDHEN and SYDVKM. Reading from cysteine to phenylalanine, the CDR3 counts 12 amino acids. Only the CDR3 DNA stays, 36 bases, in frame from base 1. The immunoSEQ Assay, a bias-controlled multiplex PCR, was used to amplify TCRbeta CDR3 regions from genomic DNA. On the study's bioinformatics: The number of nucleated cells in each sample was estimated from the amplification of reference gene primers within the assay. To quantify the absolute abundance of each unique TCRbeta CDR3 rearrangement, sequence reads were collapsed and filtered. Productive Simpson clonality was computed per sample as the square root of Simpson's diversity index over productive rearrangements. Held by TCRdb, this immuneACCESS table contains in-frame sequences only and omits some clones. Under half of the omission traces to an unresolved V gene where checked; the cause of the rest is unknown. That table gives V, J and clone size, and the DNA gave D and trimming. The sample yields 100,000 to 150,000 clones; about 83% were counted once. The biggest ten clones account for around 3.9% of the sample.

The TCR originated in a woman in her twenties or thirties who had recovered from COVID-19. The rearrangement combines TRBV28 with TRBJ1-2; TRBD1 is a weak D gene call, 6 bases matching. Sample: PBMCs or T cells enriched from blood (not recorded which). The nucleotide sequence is TGTGCCAGCACCTCGGACAGCTATGGCTACACCTTC. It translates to CASTSDSYGYTF.